These 18 T cell receptor beta chains were all obtained from the same sample, sequenced in a study of T cell clonality in common variable immunodeficiency. Study observations and caveats: Reportedly, TCR beta sequences from common variable immunodeficiency showed fewer deletions and N-nucleotide insertions.

These receptors' antigens are unknown. TCRdb's copy holds only in-frame clones and misses some; the assay was immunoSEQ multiplex PCR. In total the sample includes 28,000 or so clones, none of them seen once. Sequenced sample: peripheral blood mononuclear cells. These receptors came from a human donor with common variable immunodeficiency.

In this sample, this clone turned up a few times. The read falls 3 residues short of the CDR3 end, and the missing part is taken from the germline J gene. V usage is TRBV19 and J usage is TRBJ1-6; 12 bases are shared with TRBD1. This CDR3 has 15 amino acids. The germline V gene encodes CDR1 LNHDA and CDR2 SQIVND (reference sequence). With V trimmed by 5 bases and J by 10 bases, 6 bases remained unmatched. The covered CDR3 bases are TGTGCCAGTAGTCCGGGGACAGGGGGCAACTCACCC. Protein sequence: CASSPGTGGNSP. The whole CDR3 protein is CASSPGTGGNSPLHF. Complete variable domain (other parts from reference TRBV19 and TRBJ1-6): DGGITQSPKYLFRKEGQNVTLSCEQNLNHDAMYWYRQDPGQGLRLIYYSQIVNDFQKGDIAEGYSVSREKKESFPLTVTSAQKNPTAFYLCASSPGTGGNSPLHFGNGTRLTVT.

This clone was seen only a few times. With the read ending 3 residues before the CDR3 end, the germline J gene is used to fill in that end. The V gene is TRBV18, the J gene TRBJ1-5, with D tentatively TRBD1 (6 bases). V lost 3 bases and J 4 bases, leaving 7 bases between the germline ends. CDR1 is KGHSH, CDR2 LQKENI, per germline. The CDR3 extends over 13 amino acids. The CDR3 spells CASSPGQNQPQHF. Partial CDR3 DNA: TGTGCCAGCTCACCGGGACAAAATCAGCCC.

This clone appeared many times. From the germline J gene comes the end of the CDR3, since the read stops 3 residues before it. This chain links TRBV28 with TRBJ2-6; possible D gene TRBD2, 6 bases. CDR3 length: 13 residues. Germline CDR1 MDHEN, CDR2 SYDVKM. The CDR3 sequence is CASRGGLSGFLTF. CDR3 DNA (partial): TGTGCCAGCAGGGGGGGACTCTCGGGGTTC.

As concerns this clone: The CDR3 end lies 3 residues beyond the end of the read and is filled in from the germline J gene. The rearrangement joins TRBV5-1 to TRBJ2-5; possible D gene TRBD1, 5 bases. The V end lost 4 bases, the J end lost 4 bases, and 14 bases lay between the germline ends. Germline V gives CDR1 SGHRS, CDR2 YFSETQ. The length of the CDR3 is 14 residues. The part of the CDR3 DNA that was read is TGCGCCAGCAGCCGGACACAGGCGAGAGAGACC. It encodes CASSRTQARET. The whole CDR3 is CASSRTQARETQYF.

This clone was counted at least ten times. Read sequence stops 3 residues before the CDR3 end, and the germline J gene provides the missing end. The V call is TRBV5-6, the J call TRBJ2-3, with TRBD1 matching over 9 bases. In germline, CDR1 is SGHDT, CDR2 YYEEEE. The CDR3 is made up of 14 amino acids. J was trimmed by 6 bases and V by 4 bases; bases with no gene match: 6. The CDR3 bases that were read are TGTGCCAGCAGCCAGACAGGGGGTGGGGATACG. Amino acid sequence: CASSQTGGGDT. The whole CDR3 reads CASSQTGGGDTQYF.

This clone occurred many times. Read data end 3 residues before the CDR3 end; the end is taken from the germline J gene. The chain uses TRBV4-2 and TRBJ2-4; TRBD2 matches at 15 bases. CDR3 size: 19 residues. The germline gives CDR1 LGHNA, CDR2 YNFKEQ. The CDR3 protein is CASSRRTSGRGGGGETQYF. Incomplete CDR3 DNA: TGTGCCAGCAGCCGTCGGACTAGCGGGAGGGGAGGGGGTGGAGAGACT.

The sample holds many counts of this clone. The observed sequence ends 3 residues before the CDR3 terminus, with the missing tail filled in from the germline J gene. This chain uses TRBV5-1 with TRBJ2-3, with TRBD1 matching over 7 bases. This CDR3 region has 14 residues. V was clipped by 3 bases and J by 5 bases; unmatched bases: 6. Per germline, CDR1 SGHRS and CDR2 YFSETQ. The CDR3 bases that were read are TGCGCCAGCAGCTCAGACAGGGTAGAAGATACG. Translating it yields CASSSDRVEDT. The entire CDR3 reads CASSSDRVEDTQYF.

This clone was counted ten times or more. The read stops 3 residues short of the end of the CDR3; the missing end is completed from the germline J gene. The chain carries TRBV29-1 and TRBJ2-1; D possibly corresponds to TRBD2 (7 bases). The CDR3 has 14 residues. The V and J ends lost 0 bases and 8 bases respectively, with 14 bases between them. In germline, CDR1 is SQVTM, CDR2 ANQGSEA. CDR3 amino acids: CSVEDPGGSYEQFF. The part of the CDR3 DNA that was read is TGCAGCGTTGAAGATCCGGGGGGCAGCTATGAG.

This clone was seen a few times. The read ends 3 residues early relative to the CDR3; the germline J gene fills the gap. The chain is built from TRBV7-8 and TRBJ2-5; 10 nucleotides match TRBD2. The V segment lost 6 bases and the J segment 6 bases; nucleotides outside the gene matches: 16. Germline V gene sequence: CDR1 SGHVS, CDR2 FQNEAQ. The CDR3 runs to 17 residues. Incomplete CDR3 DNA: TGTGCCAGCAGTCCCACCCTAGCGGGGGTTCCCATCAAGACC. Translation: CASSPTLAGVPIKT. The full CDR3 sequence reads CASSPTLAGVPIKTQYF.

This clone was picked up many times. The read ends 3 residues before the CDR3 terminus; that terminus is restored from the germline J gene. V usage is TRBV30 and J usage is TRBJ1-6, with 8 bases matching TRBD1. The germline gives CDR1 GTSNPN, CDR2 SVGIG (reference sequence). This CDR3 contains 14 residues. Germline trimming cut 0 bases from V and 7 bases from J; bases unmatched to any gene: 2. CDR3 region: CAWSVGDRNSPLHF. CDR3 DNA (partial): TGTGCCTGGAGTGTCGGGGACAGGAATTCACCC.

This CDR3 is CASSLRIGYNEQFF. Partial CDR3 DNA: TGTGCCAGCAGCCTAAGAATAGGGTACAATGAG. The chain joins TRBV7-6 to TRBJ2-1; no reliable D call. The read falls 3 residues short of the CDR3 end, and the missing part is taken from the germline J gene. The V and J ends lost 5 bases and 4 bases respectively, with 12 bases between them. The CDR3 sequence is 14 residues long. In germline, CDR1 is SGHVS, CDR2 FNYEAQ.

This clone was counted many times. The CDR3 goes on 3 residues after the read ends, and that part is filled in from the germline J gene. The chain joins TRBV7-6 to TRBJ1-5; tentative D call: TRBD1 (6 bases). CDR1 SGHVS and CDR2 FNYEAQ come from the germline V gene. Trimming removed 0 bases from V and 3 bases from J, with 9 bases in between. CDR3 length: 15 residues. The CDR3 spells CASSLATGFNQPQHF. The covered CDR3 bases are TGTGCCAGCAGCTTAGCTACAGGGTTCAATCAGCCC.

This clone was counted at least ten times. With the read ending 3 residues before the CDR3 end, the germline J gene is used to fill in that end. The chain links TRBV5-1 to TRBJ2-2; D is possibly TRBD1 (7 bases). The V and J ends lost 0 bases and 4 bases respectively, with 13 bases between them. From germline, CDR1 is SGHRS and CDR2 YFSETQ. The CDR3 loop spans 16 amino acids. CDR3 sequence: CASSLEGRGVTGELFF. Partial CDR3 DNA: TGCGCCAGCAGCTTGGAAGGCAGGGGGGTCACCGGGGAG.

This clone was seen repeatedly, ten times or more. From the germline J gene comes the end of the CDR3, since the read stops 3 residues before it. J is TRBJ2-4 and V is TRBV20-1; 8 nucleotides match TRBD1. The CDR3 extends over 15 amino acids. Germline CDR1 is DFQATT and CDR2 is SNEGSKA (reference sequence). Trimming removed 1 base from V and 4 bases from J; junction bases left unmatched: 6. The CDR3 region is CSARVAGGLKNIQYF. The covered CDR3 bases are TGCAGTGCTAGAGTAGCAGGGGGCCTTAAAAACATT.

This clone was seen many times. The read ends 3 residues before the CDR3 terminus; that terminus is restored from the germline J gene. The chain is built from TRBV20-1 and TRBJ2-7; tentatively, D is TRBD1 (5 bases). Between the trimmed V and J ends, which lost 6 bases and 5 bases, there was a span of 23 bases. There are 15 residues in the CDR3. Germline CDR1 is DFQATT and CDR2 is SNEGSKA (reference sequence). CDR3 DNA (partial): TGCAGTGCCAGGGTGGGAACAGGTGCCGCCCACGAG. It codes for CSARVGTGAAHE. The full CDR3 sequence reads CSARVGTGAAHEQYF.

This clone was found a few times. Read data end 3 residues before the CDR3 end; the end is taken from the germline J gene. The chain couples TRBV6-1 to TRBJ1-2; the match to TRBD1 covers 10 bases. Germline V CDR1 and CDR2: MNHNS, SASEGT. This CDR3 comprises 16 residues. V was pared by 1 base and J by 4 bases, with 6 bases of the junction left unmatched. Partial CDR3 DNA: TGTGCCAGCAGTGAAGTACCGGGACAGGGGACCTATGGC. This encodes CASSEVPGQGTYG. The full CDR3 reads CASSEVPGQGTYGYTF.

This clone has ten or more counts. The CDR3 goes on 3 residues after the read ends, and that part is filled in from the germline J gene. The chain joins TRBV7-9 to TRBJ2-3; possibly TRBD2 for D (5 bases). Germline V lookup: CDR1 SEHNR, CDR2 FQNEAQ (reference sequence). Trimming stripped 5 bases from V and 4 bases from J, with 16 bases between. The CDR3 length is 15 residues. The covered CDR3 bases are TGTGCCAGCAGCCTAAGGTATAGCGAAGCAGATACG. This codes for CASSLRYSEADT. The full CDR3 protein reads CASSLRYSEADTQYF.

Comments on this clone: From the germline J gene comes the end of the CDR3, since the read stops 3 residues before it. The chain has TRBV5-6 and TRBJ1-4; D is uncertain. CDR1 is SGHDT and CDR2 is YYEEEE in the germline V gene. Between the trimmed V and J ends, which lost 3 bases and 3 bases, there was a span of 6 bases. The CDR3 has 13 amino acids. The CDR3 loop reads CASSSFSNEKLFF. Partial CDR3 DNA: TGTGCCAGCAGCTCGTTCTCTAATGAAAAA.